This T cell receptor beta chain emerged from a study of T cell changes during pregnancy in multiple sclerosis. The method was immunoSEQ multiplex PCR; TCRdb's version includes in-frame clones alone and lacks a portion of them. Here the sample spans tens of thousands of clones, around 90% being singletons. This TCR was sampled from a female donor with multiple sclerosis, enrolled in a pregnancy study. Source: CD4+ T cells from peripheral blood mononuclear cells, taken in the second trimester of pregnancy.

The CDR3 bases are TGTGCCAGCTCTCCTTCCCCTTCCTACAATGAGCAGTTCTTC. Protein sequence: CASSPSPSYNEQFF. This chain links TRBV18 with TRBJ2-1, with D unclear. CDR1 KGHSH and CDR2 LQKENI come from the germline V gene. V lost 6 bases, J lost 1 base, and 10 bases lay in between. The length of the CDR3 is 14 residues.